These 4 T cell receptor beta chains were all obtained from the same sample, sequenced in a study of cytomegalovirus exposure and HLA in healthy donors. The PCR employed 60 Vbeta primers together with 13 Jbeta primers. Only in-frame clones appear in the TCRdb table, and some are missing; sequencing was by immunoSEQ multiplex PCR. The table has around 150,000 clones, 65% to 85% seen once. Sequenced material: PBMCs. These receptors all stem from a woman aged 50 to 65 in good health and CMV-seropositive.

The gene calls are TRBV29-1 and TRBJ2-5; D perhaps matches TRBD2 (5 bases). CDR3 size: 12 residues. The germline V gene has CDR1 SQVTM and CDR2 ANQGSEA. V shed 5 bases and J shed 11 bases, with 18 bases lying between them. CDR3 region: CSVTGPSREQYF. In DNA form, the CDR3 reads TGCAGCGTTACCGGGCCTTCTAGGGAGCAGTACTTC.

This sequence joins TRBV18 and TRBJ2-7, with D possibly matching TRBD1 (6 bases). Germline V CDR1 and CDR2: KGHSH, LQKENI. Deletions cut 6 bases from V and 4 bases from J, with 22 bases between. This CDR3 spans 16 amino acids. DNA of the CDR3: TGTGCCAGCTCCCGGGTACAACAGGGAATGAGTTACGAGCAGTACTTC. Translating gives CASSRVQQGMSYEQYF.

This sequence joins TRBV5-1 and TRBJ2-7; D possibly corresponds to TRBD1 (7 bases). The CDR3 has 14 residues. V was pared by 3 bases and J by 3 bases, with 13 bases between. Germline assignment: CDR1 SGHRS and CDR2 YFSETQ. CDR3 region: CASSWVQGGYEQYF. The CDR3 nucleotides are TGCGCCAGCAGCTGGGTCCAGGGGGGCTACGAGCAGTACTTC. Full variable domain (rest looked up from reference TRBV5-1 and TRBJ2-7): KAGVTQTPRYLIKTRGQQVTLSCSPISGHRSVSWYQQTPGQGLQFLFEYFSETQRNKGNFPGRFSGRQFSNSRSEMNVSTLELGDSALYLCASSWVQGGYEQYFGPGTRLTVT.

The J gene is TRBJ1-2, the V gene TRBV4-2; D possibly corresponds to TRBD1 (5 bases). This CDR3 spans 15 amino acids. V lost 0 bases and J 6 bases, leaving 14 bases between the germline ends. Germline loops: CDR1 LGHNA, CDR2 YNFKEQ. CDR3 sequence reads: CASSQEGGRGDGYTF. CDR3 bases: TGTGCCAGCAGCCAAGAGGGGGGAAGGGGAGATGGCTACACCTTC.